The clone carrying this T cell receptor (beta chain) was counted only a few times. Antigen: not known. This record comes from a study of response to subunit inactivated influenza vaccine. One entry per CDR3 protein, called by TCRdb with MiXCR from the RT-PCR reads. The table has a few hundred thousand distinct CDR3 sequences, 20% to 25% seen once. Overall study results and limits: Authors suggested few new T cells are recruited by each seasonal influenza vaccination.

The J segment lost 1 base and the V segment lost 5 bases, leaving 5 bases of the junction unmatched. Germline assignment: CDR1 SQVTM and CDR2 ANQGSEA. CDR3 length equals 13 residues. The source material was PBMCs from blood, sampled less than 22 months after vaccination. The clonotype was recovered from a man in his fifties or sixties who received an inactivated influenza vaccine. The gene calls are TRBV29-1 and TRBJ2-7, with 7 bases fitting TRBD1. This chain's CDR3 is CSVPGTVSYEQYF. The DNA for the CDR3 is TGCAGCGTTCCCGGGACAGTATCCTACGAGCAGTACTTC.